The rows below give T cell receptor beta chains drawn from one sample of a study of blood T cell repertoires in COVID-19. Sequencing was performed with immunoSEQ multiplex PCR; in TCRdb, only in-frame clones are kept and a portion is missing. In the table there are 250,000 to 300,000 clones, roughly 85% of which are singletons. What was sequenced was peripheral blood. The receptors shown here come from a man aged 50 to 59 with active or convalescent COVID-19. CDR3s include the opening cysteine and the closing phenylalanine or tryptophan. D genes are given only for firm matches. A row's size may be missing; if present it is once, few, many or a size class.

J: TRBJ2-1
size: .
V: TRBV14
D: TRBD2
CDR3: CASSQAGLAVYNEQFF
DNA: TGTGCCAGCAGCCAAGCGGGACTAGCGGTCTACAATGAGCAGTTCTTC

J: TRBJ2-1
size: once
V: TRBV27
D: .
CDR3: CASSIDSPSNHNEQFF
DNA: TGTGCCAGCAGTATAGACTCCCCCTCAAATCACAATGAGCAGTTCTTC

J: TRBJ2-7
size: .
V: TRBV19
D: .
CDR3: CASSQIQGGRNEQYF
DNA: TGTGCCAGTAGTCAGATCCAGGGTGGAAGGAACGAGCAGTACTTC

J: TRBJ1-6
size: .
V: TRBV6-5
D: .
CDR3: CASSMRQSSPLHF
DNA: TGTGCCAGCAGTATGCGACAGAGTTCACCCCTCCACTTT

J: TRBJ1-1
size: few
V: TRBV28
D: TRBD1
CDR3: CASSSSVRDRGYMNTEAFF
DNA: TGTGCCAGCAGTTCCTCAGTCCGGGACAGGGGGTACATGAACACTGAAGCTTTCTTT

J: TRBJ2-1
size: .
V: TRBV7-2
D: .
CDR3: CASSLNARSSEQFF
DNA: TGTGCCAGCAGCTTAAACGCGAGATCATCCGAGCAGTTCTTC

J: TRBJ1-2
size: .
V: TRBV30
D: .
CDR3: CAYDRAYGYTF
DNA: TGTGCTTATGACAGAGCCTATGGCTACACCTTC

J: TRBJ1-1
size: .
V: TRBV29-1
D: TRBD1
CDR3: CSGRQGANTEAFF
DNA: TGCAGCGGCCGACAGGGGGCGAACACTGAAGCTTTCTTT

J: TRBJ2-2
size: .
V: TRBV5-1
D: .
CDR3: CASTNPGFGELFF
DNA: TGCGCCAGCACCAATCCAGGGTTCGGGGAGCTGTTTTTT

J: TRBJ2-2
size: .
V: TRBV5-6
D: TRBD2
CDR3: CASSFWTSGRTGELFF
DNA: TGTGCCAGCAGCTTCTGGACTAGCGGGAGAACCGGGGAGCTGTTTTTT

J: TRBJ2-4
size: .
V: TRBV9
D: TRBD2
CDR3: CASSAGGRKNIQYF
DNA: TGTGCCAGCAGCGCGGGGGGACGGAAAAACATTCAGTACTTC

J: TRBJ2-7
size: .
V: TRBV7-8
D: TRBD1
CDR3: CASSRPGQGFHEQYF
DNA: TGTGCCAGCAGCAGACCGGGACAGGGGTTCCACGAGCAGTACTTC

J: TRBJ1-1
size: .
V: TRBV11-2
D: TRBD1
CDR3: CASSPGQGPNTEAFF
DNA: TGTGCCAGCAGCCCCGGACAGGGGCCGAACACTGAAGCTTTCTTT

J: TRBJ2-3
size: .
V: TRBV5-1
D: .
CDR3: CASSLGASFITDTQYF
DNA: TGCGCCAGCAGCTTGGGTGCCAGTTTTATCACAGATACGCAGTATTTT

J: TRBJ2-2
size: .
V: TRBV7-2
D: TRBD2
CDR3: CASSLKGLAGVWTGELFF
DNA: TGTGCCAGCAGCTTAAAGGGACTAGCGGGAGTATGGACCGGGGAGCTGTTTTTT

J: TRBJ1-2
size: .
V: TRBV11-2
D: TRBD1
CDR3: CASSLDLRDSYGYTF
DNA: TGTGCCAGCAGCTTAGATCTCCGGGACAGTTATGGCTACACCTTC

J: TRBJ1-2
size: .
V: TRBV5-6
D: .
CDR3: CASTAGLNYGYTF
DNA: TGTGCCAGCACCGCCGGTCTTAACTATGGCTACACCTTC

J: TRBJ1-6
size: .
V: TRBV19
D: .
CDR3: CASSNYGQNSPLHF
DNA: TGTGCCAGTAGTAACTACGGACAGAATTCACCCCTCCACTTT

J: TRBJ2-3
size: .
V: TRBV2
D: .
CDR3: CASSRTYQAYDTQYF
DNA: TGTGCCAGCAGTCGGACATATCAAGCTTATGATACGCAGTATTTT

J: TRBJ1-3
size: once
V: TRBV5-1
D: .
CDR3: CASSPDSRSGNTIYF
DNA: TGCGCCAGCAGCCCAGACAGCCGCTCTGGAAACACCATATATTTT

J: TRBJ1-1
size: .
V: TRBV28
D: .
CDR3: CASRMGGRAFF
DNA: TGTGCCAGCAGGATGGGGGGGAGAGCTTTCTTT

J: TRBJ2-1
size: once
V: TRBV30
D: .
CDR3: CAWSVTSGNEQFF
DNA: TGTGCCTGGAGTGTAACTTCGGGGAATGAGCAGTTCTTC

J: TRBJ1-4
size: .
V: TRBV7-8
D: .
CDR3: CASSLQAGATNEKLFF
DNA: TGTGCCAGCAGCTTGCAGGCGGGGGCTACTAATGAAAAACTGTTTTTT

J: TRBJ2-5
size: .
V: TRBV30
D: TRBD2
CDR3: CAWSVLAGGPETQYF
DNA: TGTGCCTGGAGTGTACTGGCGGGAGGGCCGGAGACCCAGTACTTC

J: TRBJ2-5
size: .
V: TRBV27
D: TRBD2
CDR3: CASSPGLAGVGETQYF
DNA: TGTGCCAGCAGTCCAGGACTAGCGGGAGTGGGAGAGACCCAGTACTTC

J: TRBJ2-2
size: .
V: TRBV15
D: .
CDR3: CATSNQQGHTGELFF
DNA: TGTGCCACCAGCAATCAACAGGGCCACACCGGGGAGCTGTTTTTT

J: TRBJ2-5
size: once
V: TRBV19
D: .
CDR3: CASSLWAGETQYF
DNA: TGTGCCAGTAGTCTTTGGGCGGGGGAGACCCAGTACTTC

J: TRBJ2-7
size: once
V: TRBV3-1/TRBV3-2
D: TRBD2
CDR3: CASNRAGTYEQYF
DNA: TGTGCCAGCAACCGAGCGGGAACCTACGAGCAGTACTTC

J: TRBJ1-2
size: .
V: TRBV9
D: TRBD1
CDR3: CASSGDGQGYGYTF
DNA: TGTGCCAGCAGCGGCGACGGACAGGGCTATGGCTACACCTTC

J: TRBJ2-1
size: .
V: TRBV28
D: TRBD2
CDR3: CATGVIAGSAGGNEQFF
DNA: TGTGCCACTGGGGTAATAGCGGGATCAGCTGGGGGGAATGAGCAGTTCTTC

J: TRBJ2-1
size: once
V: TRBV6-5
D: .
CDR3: CASRPGRTLFF
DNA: TGTGCCAGCAGACCCGGACGGACTCTGTTCTTC

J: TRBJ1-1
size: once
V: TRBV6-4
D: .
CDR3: CASIKQANTEAFF
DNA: TGTGCCAGCATTAAACAGGCGAACACTGAAGCTTTCTTT

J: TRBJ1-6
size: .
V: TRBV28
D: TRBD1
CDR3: CASRSPGQGQSPLHF
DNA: TGTGCCAGCAGGTCCCCGGGACAGGGTCAATCACCCCTCCACTTT

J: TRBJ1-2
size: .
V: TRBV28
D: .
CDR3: CASSLAGSGYGYTF
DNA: TGTGCCAGCAGTTTGGCGGGTTCAGGCTATGGCTACACCTTC

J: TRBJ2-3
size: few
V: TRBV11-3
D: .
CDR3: CASSSTSQTDTQYF
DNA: TGTGCCAGCAGTTCGACTTCTCAGACAGATACGCAGTATTTT

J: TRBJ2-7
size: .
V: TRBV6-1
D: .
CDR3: CASKRGQDRSYEQYF
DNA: TGTGCCAGCAAGCGGGGACAGGACCGCTCCTACGAGCAGTACTTC

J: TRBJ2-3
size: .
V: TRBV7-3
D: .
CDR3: CASSSSPGLPDAQYF
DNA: TGTGCCAGCAGCTCATCACCGGGACTCCCGGATGCGCAGTATTTT

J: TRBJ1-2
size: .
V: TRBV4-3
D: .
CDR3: CASSQDLSYGYTF
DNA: TGCGCCAGCAGCCAAGATCTCTCGTATGGCTACACCTTC

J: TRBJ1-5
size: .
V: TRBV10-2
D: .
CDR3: CASSESKTVDSNQPQHF
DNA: TGCGCCAGCAGTGAGTCGAAAACAGTTGATAGCAATCAGCCCCAGCATTTT

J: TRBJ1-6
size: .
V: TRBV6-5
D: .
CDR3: CASGTSNSPLHF
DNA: TGTGCCAGCGGGACAAGTAATTCACCCCTCCACTTT

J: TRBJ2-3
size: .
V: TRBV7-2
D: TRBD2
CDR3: CASSFIGRATDTQYF
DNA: TGTGCCAGCAGCTTCATCGGGAGGGCAACAGATACGCAGTATTTT

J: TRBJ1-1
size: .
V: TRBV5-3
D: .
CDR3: CVTPNVRDSNTEAFF
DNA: TGTGTCACTCCGAACGTACGGGATTCGAACACTGAAGCTTTCTTT

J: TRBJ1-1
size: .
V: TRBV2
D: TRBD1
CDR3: CASSEVDRVRTEAFF
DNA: TGTGCCAGCAGTGAAGTGGACAGGGTTCGCACTGAAGCTTTCTTT

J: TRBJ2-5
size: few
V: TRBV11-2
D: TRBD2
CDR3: CASSRTSGSGTQYF
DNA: TGTGCCAGCAGCCGGACTAGCGGCTCGGGGACCCAGTACTTC